The TCR beta chain described here comes from a study of blood T cell repertoires in COVID-19. At the level of the study: Researchers got acute and convalescent COVID-19 samples from the United States, Italy and Spain. T cells, B-cell-depleted T cells, or PBMCs supplied cDNA or gDNA.

As originally analysed: Estimation of nucleated cell counts relied on the amplification of reference gene primers. Profiling relied on immunoSEQ multiplex PCR, and the TCRdb table lists in-frame clones only, not all of them. That table supplies the V and J calls and clone size; D and trimming were determined from the DNA. The sample has approximately 75,000 clones; around 80% are singletons. The V gene's germline CDR1 is MNHEY and CDR2 SMNVEV (reference sequence). With V trimmed by 8 bases and J by 6 bases, 8 bases remained unmatched. This CDR3 contains 15 residues. It was during active infection that Seattle patients were enrolled and then longitudinally followed.

Sample: peripheral blood. The chain recombines TRBV27 with TRBJ2-1; the match to TRBD2 covers 12 bases. The receptor comes from a man aged 50 or older with COVID-19, enrolled during active disease. As DNA, the CDR3 is TGTGCCAGCCGGCTAGCGGGAGGGAGATTCAATGAGCAGTTCTTC. Translation: CASRLAGGRFNEQFF.